The clone carrying this T cell receptor beta chain appeared many times. What it binds is unknown. Germline V gene data show CDR1 as DFQATT and CDR2 as SNEGSKA (reference sequence). The length of the CDR3 is 15 residues. The V gene lost 0 bases and the J gene lost 0 bases, with 10 bases spanning the gap. The data were obtained in a study of response to subunit inactivated influenza vaccine. Study results and limitations: T cells newly recruited by each seasonal influenza vaccination are few, the authors suggested.

MiXCR was run by TCRdb on the RT-PCR reads, yielding one entry per CDR3 protein. Of 430,000 or so distinct CDR3 sequences listed, approximately 9.9% are singletons. This chain links TRBV20-1 with TRBJ2-3, with D unresolved. Sample: PBMCs from blood, taken 35 to 45 days after vaccination. This receptor was obtained from a man aged 45-65 years who received an inactivated influenza vaccine. The CDR3: CSARDPSSSTDTQYF. CDR3 in DNA: TGCAGTGCTAGAGATCCTTCCTCTAGCACAGATACGCAGTATTTT.